Each of the 7 T cell receptor beta chains below was sequenced from the same sample in a study of CXCR3-negative and CXCR3-positive naive CD8 T cells. Study-level findings and limits: Hydrophobicity of TRB CDR3s was greater in CXCR3-positive naive cells than in CXCR3-negative naive cells.

In preparing the TRB cDNA libraries, 5' RACE with UMI labels was used. TCRdb reworked the 5' RACE reads into one entry per CDR3 protein, no DNA. The record lists roughly 60,000 distinct CDR3 sequences, of which the ten most abundant hold approximately 0.8%. These receptors' targets are unknown. Sequencing input: naive CXCR3+ CD8+ T cells from blood. Described subset: CD45RO-CCR7+CD27+CD95- naive CD8+ T cells expressing CXCR3 (TNR3+). These receptors were taken from a human donor in good health. Some clones in this sample may be carry-over from other donors' samples.

The chain combines TRBV29-1 with TRBJ2-7; there is no DNA to check the TCRdb D call of TRBD2. The CDR3 loop spans 14 amino acids. Looked up from germline, CDR1 is SQVTM and CDR2 is ANQGSEA. The CDR3 reads CSVGGLAGPYEQYF.

V gene TRBV14 combines with J gene TRBJ2-7; TCRdb picks TRBD1, but there is no DNA to check that call. Germline CDR1 reads SGHDN; CDR2 reads FVKESK. This CDR3 contains 13 residues. CDR3 in amino acids: CASQSRGDHEQYF. The full variable domain, rest sourced from reference TRBV14 and TRBJ2-7, is EAGVTQFPSHSVIEKGQTVTLRCDPISGHDNLYWYRRVMGKEIKFLLHFVKESKQDESGMPNNRFLAERTGGTYSTLKVQPAELEDSGVYFCASQSRGDHEQYFGPGTRLTVT.

J is TRBJ1-2 and V is TRBV28; the TCRdb D gene call, TRBD1, has no DNA to confirm it. This CDR3 region has 18 residues. Germline V CDR1 and CDR2: MDHEN, SYDVKM. CDR3 protein: CASSLDAEVRGRSRGYTF.

J is TRBJ2-2 and V is TRBV6-6. The CDR3 spans 13 residues. Germline V CDR1 and CDR2: MNHNY, SVGAGI (reference sequence). The CDR3 sequence is CASSYPGTGELFF.

The rearrangement links TRBV14 to TRBJ2-3; TCRdb reports TRBD2, a call that lacks DNA to check it against. Germline CDR1 SGHDN, CDR2 FVKESK. The CDR3 spans 18 residues. CDR3 loop: CASSQDLTSGSSTDTQYF.

The chain combines TRBV20-1 with TRBJ2-5; TCRdb's D call, TRBD2, is unchecked because there is no DNA. The CDR3 spans 13 residues. Germline lookup yields CDR1 DFQATT and CDR2 SNEGSKA (reference sequence). This CDR3 reads CSATSSGQETQYF.

This sequence joins TRBV29-1 and TRBJ1-1. The CDR3 runs to 12 residues. CDR1 is SQVTM, CDR2 ANQGSEA, per germline. CDR3 amino acids: CSAGEGNTEAFF.